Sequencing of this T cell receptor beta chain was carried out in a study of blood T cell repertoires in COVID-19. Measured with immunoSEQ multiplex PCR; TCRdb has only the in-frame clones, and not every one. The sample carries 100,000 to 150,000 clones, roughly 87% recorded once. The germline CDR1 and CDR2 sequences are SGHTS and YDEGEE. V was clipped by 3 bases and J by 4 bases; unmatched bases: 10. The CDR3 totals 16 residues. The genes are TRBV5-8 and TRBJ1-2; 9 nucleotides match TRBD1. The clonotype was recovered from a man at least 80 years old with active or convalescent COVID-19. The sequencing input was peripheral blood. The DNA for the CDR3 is TGTGCCAGCAGCTCGGCCGGGACAGGGACATTCTATGGCTACACCTTC. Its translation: CASSSAGTGTFYGYTF.